The clone carrying this T cell receptor (beta chain) was seen a handful of times. The sample belongs to a study of blood T cell repertoires in COVID-19. Assay used: immunoSEQ multiplex PCR; TCRdb lists only in-frame clones, some missing. The sample has 200,000 to 250,000 clones; more than 80% are singletons. The V gene's germline CDR1 is LGHDT and CDR2 YNNKEL (reference sequence). V gave up 3 bases and J gave up 0 bases; unmatched junction bases: 12. The CDR3 spans 19 residues. V gene TRBV3-1 (or the pseudogene TRBV3-2) combines with J gene TRBJ1-3, with TRBD1 identical over 9 bases. The TCR originated in a woman in her thirties or forties with acute COVID-19. Sequencing was carried out using PBMCs or T cells enriched from blood (not recorded which). This CDR3 is CASSHSVGRDRASGNTIYF. CDR3 coding DNA: TGTGCCAGCAGCCATTCCGTGGGGCGGGACAGGGCCTCTGGAAACACCATATATTTT.